This T cell receptor beta chain comes out of a study of graft-versus-host responses after intestinal transplantation. Study as a whole: Among the recipients, all got anti-thymocyte globulin induction and then tacrolimus and steroids for around 3 years. Whole-study results and caveats: GvH clones surfaced in recipient marrow, some emerging earlier in ileum or blood.

The assay was immunoSEQ multiplex PCR, and TCRdb's table has in-frame clones only and misses some. The sample includes 12,000 to 15,000 clones, just under 75% of them seen just once. A word on this clone: Its target is not known.

CDR3 length: 14 residues. V dropped 1 base and J dropped 4 bases, with 13 bases sitting between them. Per the germline V gene, CDR1 is SQVTM and CDR2 is ANQGSEA. Both intraepithelial and lamina propria lymphocytes were released by processing graft tissue. Sequencing was performed on ileum tissue, taken 16 days after intestinal transplant. This clonotype was obtained from a human patient who received an intestinal transplant, so some T cells may come from the graft donor. This chain joins TRBV29-1 and TRBJ1-1, with D perhaps TRBD1 (5 bases). DNA of the CDR3: TGCAGCGTTGAAGTCGCAGGGAGGGTCACTGAAGCTTTCTTT. Its protein is CSVEVAGRVTEAFF.